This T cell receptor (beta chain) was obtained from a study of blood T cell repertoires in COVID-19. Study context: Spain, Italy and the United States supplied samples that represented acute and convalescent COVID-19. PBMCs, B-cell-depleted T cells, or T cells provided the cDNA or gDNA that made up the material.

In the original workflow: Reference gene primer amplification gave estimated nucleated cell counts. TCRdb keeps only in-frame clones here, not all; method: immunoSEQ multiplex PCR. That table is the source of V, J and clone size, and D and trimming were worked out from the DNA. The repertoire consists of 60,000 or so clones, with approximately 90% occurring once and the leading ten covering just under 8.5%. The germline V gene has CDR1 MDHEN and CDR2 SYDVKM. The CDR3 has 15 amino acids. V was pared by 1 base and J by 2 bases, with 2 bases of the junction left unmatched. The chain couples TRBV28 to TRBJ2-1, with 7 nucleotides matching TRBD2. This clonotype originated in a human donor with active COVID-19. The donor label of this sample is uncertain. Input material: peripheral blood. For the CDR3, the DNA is TGTGCCAGCAGTTTATCGGCGGGGGCCTACAATGAGCAGTTCTTC. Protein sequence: CASSLSAGAYNEQFF. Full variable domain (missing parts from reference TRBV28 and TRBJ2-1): DVKVTQSSRYLVKRTGEKVFLECVQDMDHENMFWYRQDPGLGLRLIYFSYDVKMKEKGDIPEGYSVSREKKERFSLILESASTNQTSMYLCASSLSAGAYNEQFFGPGTRLTVL.